Shown below are 3 T cell receptor beta chains from a single sample sequenced in a study of blood T cell repertoires in COVID-19 (dated by TCRdb to about 2020). The library was obtained by the immunoSEQ multiplex PCR assay. As stored in TCRdb, this immuneACCESS dataset retains in-frame rearrangements with V and J assigned. A fraction of the clones does not appear; measured against another copy, unresolved V genes explain less than half of the discrepancy, and the remainder lacks a known reason. Here the sample has 150,000 to 200,000 clones; around 90% occur a single time. Of the sample, 1.5% to 2% is held by the ten largest clones. The sequenced sample was peripheral blood. Receptors originate from a woman aged 45-59 years with acute or convalescent COVID-19.

The chain combines TRBV27 with TRBJ2-2; 9 bases agree with TRBD2. Germline trimming cut 3 bases from V and 1 base from J; bases unmatched to any gene: 6. The germline gives CDR1 MNHEY, CDR2 SMNVEV (reference sequence). The CDR3 is made up of 17 amino acids. Here the CDR3 reads CASSFLLAGRNTGELFF. CDR3 in DNA: TGTGCCAGCAGTTTTCTCCTAGCGGGGCGGAACACCGGGGAGCTGTTTTTT.

The rearrangement joins TRBV7-2 to TRBJ2-7; 8 nucleotides align to TRBD1. The V segment lost 0 bases and the J segment 6 bases; nucleotides outside the gene matches: 4. Germline V gene data show CDR1 as SGHTA and CDR2 as FQGNSA. The CDR3 runs to 14 residues. CDR3 in amino acids: CASSLAGRGLEQYF. The CDR3, as DNA: TGTGCCAGCAGCTTAGCAGGCAGGGGGCTCGAGCAGTACTTC.

This sequence joins TRBV6-4 and TRBJ2-1, with D perhaps TRBD2 (6 bases). Per germline, CDR1 MRHNA and CDR2 SNTAGT. The length of the CDR3 is 14 residues. The V end was cut by 0 bases, the J end by 5 bases, with 8 bases between. The CDR3 spells CASSDSGGNNEQFF. CDR3 sequence (DNA): TGTGCCAGCAGTGACTCGGGGGGAAACAATGAGCAGTTCTTC.